The table lists the clone carrying this T cell receptor (beta chain) with many counts. V lost 5 bases and J lost 8; bases outside the gene matches: 3. Germline V gene data show CDR1 as MNHEY and CDR2 as SVGAGI. CDR3 length equals 12 residues. The sample originates from a study of CD8 T cells in ankylosing spondylitis. Each CDR3 protein is one row after TCRdb ran MiXCR on the 5' RACE reads. The sample carries about 250,000 distinct CDR3 sequences, roughly a third recorded once. The sequencing input was blood, either unsorted or a sorted T cell fraction (not recorded which). The clonotype was recovered from a male donor with ankylosing spondylitis or in good health (not recorded which). This sequence joins TRBV6-5 and TRBJ2-1; 7 bases align to TRBD2. As DNA, the CDR3 is TGTGCCAGCAGTGGGGGAGGGGATGAGCAGTTCTTC. It encodes CASSGGGDEQFF.